The rows below give T cell receptor beta chains drawn from one sample of a study of blood T cell repertoires in COVID-19. Produced via immunoSEQ multiplex PCR; TCRdb's table is partial and in-frame only. This repertoire shows about 190,000 clones, 80% to 90% found once; its top ten account for about 1.1%. The sequencing sample was made of peripheral blood. These receptors were collected from a man aged 30-40 years with acute or convalescent COVID-19. Each CDR3 is given with its conserved first and last residue. Each record gives: J gene, V gene, CDR3 protein.

TRBJ2-2 TRBV9 CASSRDTTGELFF
TRBJ1-5 TRBV15 CATSRDLVRGNNQPQHF
TRBJ2-3 TRBV12-3/TRBV12-4 CASSSNTDTQYF
TRBJ2-3 TRBV29-1 CSVGSSGRVNTQYF
TRBJ1-2 TRBV27 CASSLMGAGYGYTF
TRBJ2-5 TRBV5-1 CASSLVESRLETQYF
TRBJ2-3 TRBV5-1 CASSWTSETQYF
TRBJ1-2 TRBV7-2 CASSLSGTHNGYTF
TRBJ2-2 TRBV25-1 CASSEYRRGSGELFF
TRBJ2-7 TRBV5-6 CASSHIAGIYEQYF
TRBJ2-2 TRBV5-6 CASSLTSGSTGELFF
TRBJ2-3 TRBV6-5 CASSQPGLATDTQYF
TRBJ2-7 TRBV19 CASSTTSGVFEQYF
TRBJ1-5 TRBV2 CASTYGASPQHF
TRBJ1-2 TRBV7-8 CASSLAPWDRGDYGYTF
TRBJ1-1 TRBV28 CASSLVGIGEAFF
TRBJ1-3 TRBV5-1 CASRQTSNTIYF
TRBJ2-7 TRBV7-9 CASSPRQGWEQYF
TRBJ1-5 TRBV30 CAWSVRSDQPQHF
TRBJ2-1 TRBV28 CASSLSPRGYEQFF
TRBJ1-5 TRBV7-9 CASSLIEAQPQHF
TRBJ1-1 TRBV6-5 CASSRDRGRKTEAFF
TRBJ1-1 TRBV5-1 CASSPRTGVVDTEAFF
TRBJ1-3 TRBV6-5 CASFDFSGNTIYF
TRBJ1-5 TRBV19 CASTSWERRSQPQHF
TRBJ1-5 TRBV6-5 CASREGLSNQPQHF
TRBJ1-5 TRBV18 CASSPRSGQGSNQPQHF
TRBJ1-1 TRBV2 CASSGMLEAFF